This TCR beta chain came from a study of molecular identifiers for immune sequencing clone quantification. Trimming removed 6 bases from V and 5 bases from J, with 14 bases in between. Germline V gene data show CDR1 as SGHNT and CDR2 as YYREEE (reference sequence). CDR3 size: 13 residues. Study-level points and caveats: Barcodes shared by identical TCR molecules could lead to underestimated sizes of highly expanded clones.

Ten or more counts support this clonotype. The antigen remains unidentified. TCRdb re-called the PCR reads through MiXCR, storing one row per CDR3 protein. The table shows approximately 670,000 distinct CDR3 sequences, with 15% to 20% occurring only once. Naive CD8 T cells were FACS-sorted by CD8+CD4-CCR7+CD45RA+ markers. The TCR sequence derives from a human donor in good health. Some libraries in this study had Jurkat cell RNA spiked in. The gene calls are TRBV5-4 and TRBJ2-5; possibly TRBD1 for D (6 bases). Sequenced input: naive CD8+ T cells from blood, with Jurkat cell RNA spiked in. Subset noted: FACS-sorted CD8+CD4-CCR7+CD45RA+ naive T cells. In DNA form, the CDR3 reads TGTGCCAGCAAGTGGGGGCCCGAGGAGACCCAGTACTTC. It encodes CASKWGPEETQYF.